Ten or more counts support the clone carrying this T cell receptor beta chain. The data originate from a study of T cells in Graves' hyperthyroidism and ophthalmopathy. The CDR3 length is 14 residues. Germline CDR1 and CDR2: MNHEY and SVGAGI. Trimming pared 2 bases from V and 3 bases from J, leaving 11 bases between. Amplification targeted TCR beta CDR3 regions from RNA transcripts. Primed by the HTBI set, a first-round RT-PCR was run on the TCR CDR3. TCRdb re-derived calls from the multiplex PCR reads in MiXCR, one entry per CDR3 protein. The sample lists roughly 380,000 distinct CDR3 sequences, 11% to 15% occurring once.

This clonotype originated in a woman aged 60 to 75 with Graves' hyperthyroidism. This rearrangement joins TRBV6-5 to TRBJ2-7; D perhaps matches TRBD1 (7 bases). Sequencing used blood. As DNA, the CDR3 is TGTGCCAGCAGTTACGCGGGACAGATCTACGAGCAGTACTTC. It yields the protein CASSYAGQIYEQYF.